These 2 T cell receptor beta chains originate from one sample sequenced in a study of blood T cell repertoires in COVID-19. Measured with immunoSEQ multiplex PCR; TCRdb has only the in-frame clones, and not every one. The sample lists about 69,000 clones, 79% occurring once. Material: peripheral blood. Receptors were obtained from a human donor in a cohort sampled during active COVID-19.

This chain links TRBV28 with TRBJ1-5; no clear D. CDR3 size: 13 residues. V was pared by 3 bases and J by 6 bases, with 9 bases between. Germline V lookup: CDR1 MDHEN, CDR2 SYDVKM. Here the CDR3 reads CASSFPVGQPQHF. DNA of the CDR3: TGTGCCAGCAGTTTCCCTGTCGGTCAGCCCCAGCATTTT.

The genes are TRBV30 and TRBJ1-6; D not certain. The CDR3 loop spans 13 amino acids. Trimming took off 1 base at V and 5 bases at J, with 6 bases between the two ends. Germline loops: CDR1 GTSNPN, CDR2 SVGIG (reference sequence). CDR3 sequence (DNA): TGTGCCTGGAGTGACACCAATAATTCACCCCTCCACTTT. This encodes CAWSDTNNSPLHF.